This T cell receptor (beta chain) was obtained from a study of blood T cells in healthy people across ages. Germline V gene sequence: CDR1 MNHEY, CDR2 SMNVEV (reference sequence). This CDR3 contains 11 residues. With a J-beta primer mix and a sample-barcoded 5' primer, a second PCR ran about 7 to 12 cycles. TCRdb processed the 5' RACE reads anew with MiXCR; each CDR3 protein has one entry. The sample contains roughly 730,000 distinct CDR3 sequences, 56% of which appear only once. For this clonotype: The target antigen is unknown. An end of the junction differs from the germline gene, which may be a read error.

The study, taken as a whole, reports: Unsorted PBMC material precluded a definitive naive versus antigen-experienced comparison.

Sequencing was performed on blood. The TCR comes from a man aged 35-49 years in good health. V usage is TRBV27 and J usage is TRBJ1-1, with D tentatively TRBD1 (5 bases). The CDR3 here is CASGGYLEAFF. The CDR3 bases are TGCGCGTCCGGGGGGTACCTTGAAGCTTTCTTT.